These T cell receptor beta chains were read from a single sample in a study of beta chain features in type 1 diabetes. Clones were read by immunoSEQ multiplex PCR, and TCRdb kept only the in-frame ones, dropping some. The sample has 100,000 to 150,000 clones, roughly 17% seen once. The sequenced material came from central memory CD4+ T cells from blood. Receptors originate from a man between 18 and 35 years old with type 1 diabetes. CDR3s include the opening cysteine and the closing phenylalanine or tryptophan. Fields, in order: J gene, V gene, CDR3 protein.

TRBJ2-3,TRBV6-5,CASSYQTGTGTDTQYF
TRBJ2-5,TRBV5-6,CASSHQETQYF
TRBJ2-2,TRBV30,CAWTLNSGELFF
TRBJ2-3,TRBV27,CASSLLEKHTQYF
TRBJ2-3,TRBV25-1,CASSEAVQTDTQYF
TRBJ2-7,TRBV29-1,CSVESRRALGYEQYF
TRBJ1-1,TRBV29-1,CSVEWTENTEAFF
TRBJ2-7,TRBV29-1,CSALLRSEQYF
TRBJ2-7,TRBV6-6,CASSPGLAGEQYF
TRBJ1-5,TRBV30,CAWSVLGVQPQHF
TRBJ2-5,TRBV5-5,CASSPKETQYF
TRBJ1-4,TRBV28,CASSPQWGSEKLFF
TRBJ1-4,TRBV6-5,CASSYSSGTGQEKLFF
TRBJ2-2,TRBV19,CASSISLYRANTGELFF
TRBJ2-7,TRBV15,CATSRDTTYEQYF
TRBJ1-1,TRBV2,CASSEGVRGGTEAFF
TRBJ2-1,TRBV29-1,CSARAGGPYNEQFF